These T cell receptor beta chains were read from a single sample in a study of T cells in Graves' hyperthyroidism and ophthalmopathy. From the multiplex PCR reads, TCRdb called clonotypes with MiXCR, one entry per CDR3 protein. The table lists about 840,000 distinct CDR3 sequences, roughly 40% of them singletons, with 8% to 9% in the top ten. The specimen sequenced was blood. These receptors were taken from a young man with Graves' hyperthyroidism. The CDR3 runs from the conserved cysteine through the conserved F or W. The order of the fields is D gene, V gene, J gene, clone size, CDR3 protein, CDR3 DNA. A D gene is named only where the DNA matches it firmly. Rows give clone size only sometimes, using once, few, many, or a class for an expanded clone.

>.|TRBV27|TRBJ1-2|.
CASTQSPNYGYTF
TGTGCCAGCACTCAGAGTCCTAACTATGGCTACACCTTC
>.|TRBV19|TRBJ2-2|many
CASRWGPSNTGELFF
TGTGCCAGTAGATGGGGGCCCTCTAACACCGGGGAGCTGTTTTTT
>.|TRBV30|TRBJ1-5|once
CAWTGGSNQPQHF
TGTGCCTGGACCGGCGGTAGCAATCAGCCCCAGCATTTT
>.|TRBV19|TRBJ1-3|many
CASSIRGGPGNTIYF
TGTGCCAGTAGTATACGAGGGGGGCCAGGAAACACCATATATTTT
>.|TRBV25-1|TRBJ1-4|many
CASSESRIATNEKLFF
TGTGCCAGCAGTGAATCCCGAATTGCAACTAATGAAAAACTGTTTTTT
>.|TRBV7-2|TRBJ1-3|.
CASSLGHLSGNTIYF
TGTGCCAGCAGCTTGGGGCACTTGTCTGGAAACACCATATATTTT
>.|TRBV7-9|TRBJ2-5|many
CASSPGGLVTQYF
TGTGCCAGCAGCCCCGGGGGACTTGTGACCCAGTACTTC
>.|TRBV10-3|TRBJ1-1|many
CAISERGSDTEAFF
TGTGCCATCAGTGAAAGGGGATCGGACACTGAAGCTTTCTTT
>.|TRBV9|TRBJ2-2|.
CASESTGELFF
TGTGCCAGCGAGAGTACCGGGGAGCTGTTTTTT
>.|TRBV6-2/TRBV6-3|TRBJ2-5|.
CASRDPKETQYF
TGTGCCAGCAGGGACCCCAAAGAGACCCAGTACTTC